This T cell receptor beta chain stems from a study of shared clonotypes between healthy human individuals. This table comes from immunoSEQ multiplex PCR, and its TCRdb copy is limited to in-frame clones, with some not included. The top ten hold more than 0.55% of the sample, which has more than 900,000 clones, around 78% seen once. Germline CDR1 reads SGHRS; CDR2 reads YFSETQ. V was pared by 5 bases and J by 4 bases, with 15 bases between. The CDR3 covers 14 residues. The chain carries TRBV5-1 and TRBJ1-2; D is uncertain. The material sequenced was memory CD4+ T cells from PBMCs. Subset reported: CD45RA-negative fraction. This receptor was identified in a man aged 18 to 29 in good health. Some clones in this sample may be carry-over from other donors' samples. The CDR3 here is CASSSAGFSYGYTF. For the CDR3, the DNA is TGCGCCAGCAGTTCGGCGGGATTTAGCTATGGCTACACCTTC.